This T cell receptor beta chain was sequenced during a study of blood T cell repertoires in COVID-19 (dated by TCRdb to 2018 to 2020). Regarding the study in general: Samples from collaborators originated in the United States, Italy and Spain and spanned both the acute and convalescent phases of COVID-19. The material from the prospective study consisted of cDNA or gDNA derived from T cells, B-cell-depleted T cells, or PBMCs. Deeply sampled blood TCRbeta repertoires from subjects exposed to, actively infected with, or recovered from COVID-19 were included in the dataset. The repertoires were released in a freely available public database intended as a resource for research on the immune response to SARS-CoV-2. The samples were drawn from two sources: the first 160 participants of the ongoing ImmuneRACE study, and approximately 1,300 subjects contributed by 6 global collaborators. Sample metadata almost always included a de-identified subject ID, COVID-19 status, age in years and sex. Where available, HLA class I and class II types were obtained from metadata supplied by the sample provider rather than from assay-based typing.

The trim is 0 bases for V and 5 bases for J, with a gap of 11 bases between the germline ends. The CDR3, cysteine through phenylalanine, is 15 amino acids long. Of all the DNA, just the CDR3 is kept, 45 bases in frame from base 1. The germline V gene yields SGHTA for CDR1 and FQGNSA for CDR2. One collaborating source in Seattle enrolled patients during active infection and followed them longitudinally through the course of disease. Whole blood was collected in K2EDTA tubes by collaborating institutions according to the institutions' own protocols. For TCRbeta analysis, collaborator samples were shipped as frozen whole blood, as isolated PBMCs, or as DNA extracted from either sample type. Points on this clone: Its antigen is unknown. Base qualities are not recorded, but no much larger clone differs from it by a single base.

TCRbeta CDR3 regions were amplified from genomic DNA by means of the immunoSEQ Assay, a bias-controlled multiplex PCR. The original methods were these. Within the assay, amplification of reference gene primers was used to estimate how many nucleated cells each sample contained. To quantify the absolute abundance of each unique TCRbeta CDR3 rearrangement, sequence reads were collapsed and filtered. For each sample, productive Simpson clonality was calculated as the square root of Simpson's diversity index over productive rearrangements. The table comes from immuneACCESS by way of TCRdb, which keeps in-frame sequences with V and J called. Part of the clones is missing from these tables; in studies checked, under half for an unresolved V gene and the rest for unknown reasons. From that table come the V and J calls and clone size; the DNA was used to work out D and trimming. A total of approximately 50,000 clones appear in this sample, 82% of them only once. Of the sample, roughly 12% is held by the ten largest clones.

Here is what the overall study found, with its caveats: How much clinical and demographic metadata was included differed by source and by participant, and the metadata was provided uncurated.

The clonotype was recovered from an elderly man with COVID-19, enrolled during active disease. The chain uses TRBV7-2 and TRBJ2-1, with a weak D call of TRBD1 (6 bases match). What was sequenced was peripheral blood. The CDR3 reads CASSLAGGTNNEQFF. Here is the DNA: TGTGCCAGCAGCTTAGCGGGTGGGACAAACAATGAGCAGTTCTTC.